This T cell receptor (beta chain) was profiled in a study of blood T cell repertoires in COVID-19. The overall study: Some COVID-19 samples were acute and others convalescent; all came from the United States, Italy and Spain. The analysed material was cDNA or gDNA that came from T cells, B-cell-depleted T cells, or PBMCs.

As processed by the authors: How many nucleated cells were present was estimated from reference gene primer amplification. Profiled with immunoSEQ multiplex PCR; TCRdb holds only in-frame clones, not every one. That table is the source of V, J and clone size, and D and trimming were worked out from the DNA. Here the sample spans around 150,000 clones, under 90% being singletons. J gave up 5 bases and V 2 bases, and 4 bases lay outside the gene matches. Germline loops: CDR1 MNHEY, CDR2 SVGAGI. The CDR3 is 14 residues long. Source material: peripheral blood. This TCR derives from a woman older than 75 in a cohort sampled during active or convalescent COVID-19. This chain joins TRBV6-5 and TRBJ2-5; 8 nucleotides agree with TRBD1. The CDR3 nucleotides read TGTGCCAGCAGTTACCGGACAGGGAGGGAGACCCAGTACTTC. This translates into CASSYRTGRETQYF.